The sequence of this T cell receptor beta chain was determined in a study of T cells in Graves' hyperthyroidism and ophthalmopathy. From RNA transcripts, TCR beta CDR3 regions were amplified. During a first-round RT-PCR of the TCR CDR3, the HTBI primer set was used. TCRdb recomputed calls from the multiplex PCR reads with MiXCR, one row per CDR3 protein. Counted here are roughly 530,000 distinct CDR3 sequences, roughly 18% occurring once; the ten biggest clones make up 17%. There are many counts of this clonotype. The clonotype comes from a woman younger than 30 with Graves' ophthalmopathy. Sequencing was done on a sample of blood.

The CDR3 region is CASSPWSGPSYEQYF. The CDR3 nucleotides read TGTGCCAGCAGCCCTTGGAGCGGGCCTTCCTACGAGCAGTACTTC. The J gene is TRBJ2-7, the V gene TRBV3-1; tentatively, D is TRBD2 (6 bases). The CDR3 has 15 amino acids. V was clipped by 4 bases and J by 1 base, with 14 bases between them. The germline V gene encodes CDR1 LGHDT and CDR2 YNNKEL (reference sequence).